This T cell receptor (beta chain) came from a study of molecular identifiers for immune sequencing clone quantification. Study observations and caveats: Barcode-sharing identical TCR molecules could underestimate highly expanded clone sizes.

Each CDR3 protein is one row after TCRdb ran MiXCR on the PCR reads. The repertoire holds more than 250,000 distinct CDR3 sequences, with about a fifth as singletons. J was trimmed by 5 bases and V by 4 bases; bases with no gene match: 2. From germline, CDR1 is PRHDT and CDR2 FYEKMQ (reference sequence). This CDR3 comprises 15 residues. Ten or more counts support this clonotype. Its matching antigen is unknown. Sorted cells numbering about 20,000 to 1,100,000, with 10%, 30% or 50% RNA, yielded the naive CD8 libraries. Isolation of naive CD8 T cells was achieved by sorting on a CD8+CD4-CCR7+CD45RA+ phenotype.

The gene calls are TRBV13 and TRBJ2-3; 14 bases match TRBD2. Sequenced material: naive CD8+ T cells from blood, with Jurkat cell RNA spiked in. The subset: FACS-sorted CD8+CD4-CCR7+CD45RA+ naive T cells. The clonotype was recovered from a human donor in good health. Some libraries in this study had Jurkat cell RNA spiked in. The CDR3 bases are TGTGCCAGCAGCTCTGGACTAGCGGGAGGAGATACGCAGTATTTT. It specifies CASSSGLAGGDTQYF.